These 29 T cell receptor beta chains share one sample of origin, sequenced in a study of cytomegalovirus exposure and HLA in healthy donors. Vbeta (60) and Jbeta (13) primers were used in the PCR. Sequencing was performed with immunoSEQ multiplex PCR; in TCRdb, only in-frame clones are kept and a portion is missing. The sample records under 150,000 clones, about 70% being singletons. Sequencing was carried out using PBMCs. Every receptor here comes from a woman in her thirties or forties in good health and CMV-seronegative.

V and J are TRBV5-1 and TRBJ2-7; TRBD1 matches at 7 bases. The V gene end was trimmed by 5 bases and the J gene end by 5 bases; junction bases not matched to a gene: 4. This CDR3 spans 12 amino acids. The germline CDR1 and CDR2 sequences are SGHRS and YFSETQ. CDR3 in amino acids: CASSSDRDEQYF. The CDR3, as DNA: TGCGCCAGCAGTTCCGACAGGGACGAGCAGTACTTC.

CDR3 bases: TGTGCCAGTAGTACCACAGGGTCCGGGGGCTACACCTTC. Encoded protein: CASSTTGSGGYTF. This chain joins TRBV19 and TRBJ1-2; D might be TRBD1 (6 bases). The CDR3 is 13 residues long. The V gene's germline CDR1 is LNHDA and CDR2 SQIVND (reference sequence). Trimming left V 4 bases short and J 8 bases short, with 14 bases between.

Comment on this clone: Other nucleotide sequences from this sample produce the same CDR3. The rearrangement joins TRBV18 to TRBJ1-1; 9 nucleotides match TRBD1. CDR3 length: 15 amino acids. Germline-derived CDR1 and CDR2 are KGHSH and LQKENI. V shed 3 bases, J shed 2 bases, and the junction held 4 bases outside the gene matches. The CDR3 nucleotides are TGTGCCAGCTCACCCGGGACAGGGTCAAACACTGAAGCTTTCTTT. Its translation is CASSPGTGSNTEAFF.

Only a few counts were recorded for this clone. The chain combines TRBV6-1 with TRBJ1-1, with 8 bases identical to TRBD1. CDR3 length equals 14 residues. Germline CDR1 MNHNS, CDR2 SASEGT. The junction had 0 bases not matched to a gene; V was cut back by 2 bases and J by 1 base. CDR3 nucleotides: TGTGCCAGCAGTGAACAGGGGGCGAACACTGAAGCTTTCTTT. Its translation: CASSEQGANTEAFF.

The chain links TRBV7-2 to TRBJ2-6; 7 nucleotides line up with TRBD1. This CDR3 is built from 15 residues. J was trimmed by 2 bases and V by 5 bases; bases with no gene match: 3. The germline gives CDR1 SGHTA, CDR2 FQGNSA. The CDR3, as DNA: TGTGCCAGCAGCAAAGGGGGCGCTGGGGCCAACGTCCTGACTTTC. Encoded protein: CASSKGGAGANVLTF.

This clone has just a few counts. The chain is built from TRBV4-2 and TRBJ2-7; TRBD1 aligns across 7 bases. CDR1 is LGHNA, CDR2 YNFKEQ, per germline. V shed 2 bases, J shed 2 bases, and the junction held 9 bases outside the gene matches. The CDR3 has 16 residues. The chain's CDR3 is CASSQPNGDRAYEQYF. For the CDR3, the DNA is TGTGCCAGCAGCCAACCCAACGGAGACAGGGCCTACGAGCAGTACTTC.

CDR3: CASSSNRENTEAFF. CDR3 in DNA: TGTGCCAGCAGCAGTAACAGGGAGAACACTGAAGCTTTCTTT. The rearrangement joins TRBV7-6 to TRBJ1-1, with D possibly being TRBD1 (6 bases). The germline V gene encodes CDR1 SGHVS and CDR2 FNYEAQ. This CDR3 contains 14 residues. Trimming cost V 5 bases and J 1 base, with 11 bases left between them.

V and J are TRBV15 and TRBJ1-1; TRBD1 matches at 11 bases. V trimming: 1 base; J trimming: 6 bases; junction bases outside the gene matches: 1. The germline V gene encodes CDR1 LNHNV and CDR2 YYDKDF (reference sequence). The CDR3 covers 14 residues. The CDR3 sequence is CATSRGGQGAEAFF. In DNA form, the CDR3 reads TGTGCCACCAGCAGAGGGGGACAGGGGGCTGAAGCTTTCTTT.

This chain joins TRBV4-1 and TRBJ2-5, with 8 bases that match TRBD2. The germline V gene has CDR1 MGHRA and CDR2 YSYEKL. Trimming at V came to 0 bases and at J to 3 bases, leaving 3 bases not matched to a gene. This CDR3 has 15 amino acids. The CDR3, as DNA: TGCGCCAGCAGCCAAGATCCGGGAGGGGAAGAGACCCAGTACTTC. This codes for CASSQDPGGEETQYF.

The chain employs TRBV30 and TRBJ1-5; 7 bases line up with TRBD1. From germline, CDR1 is GTSNPN and CDR2 SVGIG (reference sequence). The length of the CDR3 is 12 residues. V dropped 8 bases and J dropped 9; count of bases not matched to a gene: 10. The CDR3 nucleotides are TGTGCCGGGTCTACAGGGGCTGGGCCCCAGCATTTT. This encodes CAGSTGAGPQHF.

This clone has more than one count but fewer than ten. This sequence joins TRBV12-5 and TRBJ1-5, with 8 bases that match TRBD1. The germline V gene encodes CDR1 LGHNT and CDR2 FRNRAP. The CDR3 spans 13 residues. J was trimmed by 9 bases and V by 6 bases; bases with no gene match: 7. The CDR3 is CASGGTGLGPQHF. The CDR3 DNA reads as TGTGCTAGTGGGGGGACAGGACTTGGGCCCCAGCATTTT.

The gene calls are TRBV6-1 and TRBJ2-3; D unresolved. Germline V lookup: CDR1 MNHNS, CDR2 SASEGT. Trimming removed 2 bases from V and 2 bases from J, with 8 bases in between. This CDR3 contains 14 residues. CDR3 amino acids: CASSESRFTDTQYF. Here the CDR3 DNA reads TGTGCCAGCAGTGAATCCCGTTTCACAGATACGCAGTATTTT.

The gene calls are TRBV27 and TRBJ2-2; D is unresolved. From germline, CDR1 is MNHEY and CDR2 SMNVEV (reference sequence). V gave up 3 bases and J gave up 6 bases, with 8 bases separating them. The CDR3 has 13 residues. This CDR3 is CASSFNSAGELFF. DNA for the CDR3: TGTGCCAGCAGTTTCAACTCCGCCGGGGAGCTGTTTTTT.

A few counts support this clone. CDR3 DNA: TGTGCCAGCAGTGAAGTCCCCGGACAGGGGATTAGGGAGCAGTACTTC. Protein sequence: CASSEVPGQGIREQYF. This chain connects TRBV2 to TRBJ2-7; 9 nucleotides line up with TRBD1. Trimming took 1 base from V and 7 from J; bases not matched to a gene: 11. This CDR3 comprises 16 residues. Germline values: CDR1 SNHLY, CDR2 FYNNEI.

This chain uses TRBV19 with TRBJ2-1; 11 positions agree with TRBD2. The CDR3 loop spans 15 amino acids. Germline V gene sequence: CDR1 LNHDA, CDR2 SQIVND (reference sequence). V lost 7 bases, J lost 2 bases, and 4 bases stayed unmatched. The CDR3 protein is CASIPTSGAYNEQFF. CDR3 in DNA: TGTGCCAGTATCCCGACTAGCGGGGCCTACAATGAGCAGTTCTTC.

This clone was seen more than once but under ten times. This chain connects TRBV6-5 to TRBJ1-2, with D unresolved. The germline CDR1 and CDR2 sequences are MNHEY and SVGAGI. This CDR3 comprises 16 residues. V was trimmed by 0 bases and J by 3 bases, leaving 14 bases between them. For the CDR3, the DNA is TGTGCCAGCAGTTACTCATCCTCGGGGAGGGACTATGGCTACACCTTC. It encodes CASSYSSSGRDYGYTF.

This clone was detected only once. The chain uses TRBV7-9 and TRBJ2-3; no clear D gene. V was cut by 5 bases and J by 3 bases, with 9 bases left in between. Germline CDR1 and CDR2: SEHNR and FQNEAQ (reference sequence). This CDR3 region has 13 residues. The CDR3 loop reads CASSSQVTDTQYF. In DNA form, the CDR3 reads TGTGCCAGCAGCAGTCAGGTTACAGATACGCAGTATTTT.

This clone has just a few counts. The genes are TRBV7-9 and TRBJ1-4, with a weak D call TRBD1 (5 bases). CDR3 length: 19 amino acids. CDR1 is SEHNR and CDR2 is FQNEAQ in the germline V gene (reference sequence). Between the trimmed V and J ends, which lost 1 base and 0 bases, there was a span of 18 bases. The CDR3 bases are TGTGCCAGCAGCTTAGAGGTATCGTGGGGCCGTGCAACTAATGAAAAACTGTTTTTT. Its protein product is CASSLEVSWGRATNEKLFF.

The rearrangement links TRBV4-2 to TRBJ2-3; 7 positions match TRBD1. V lost 6 bases and J lost 6; bases outside the gene matches: 18. The germline gives CDR1 LGHNA, CDR2 YNFKEQ. The CDR3 loop spans 17 amino acids. For the CDR3, the DNA is TGTGCCAGCAGGCTTGCGGACGACAGGGATCAACCGGATACGCAGTATTTT. Translating gives CASRLADDRDQPDTQYF.

This chain uses TRBV30 with TRBJ1-6, with TRBD1 matching over 9 bases. The V gene's germline CDR1 is GTSNPN and CDR2 SVGIG (reference sequence). The ends lost 4 bases at V and 9 bases at J; junction bases unmatched: 7. This CDR3 comprises 14 residues. CDR3 DNA: TGTGCCTGGAACACACAGGGGGCGCGTTCACCCCTCCACTTT. Encoded protein: CAWNTQGARSPLHF.

The genes are TRBV7-2 and TRBJ1-5; D is undetermined. V was clipped by 1 base and J by 1 base, with 14 bases between them. Germline V gives CDR1 SGHTA, CDR2 FQGNSA. The CDR3 runs to 17 residues. The CDR3 here is CASSLGAGVLSNQPQHF. CDR3 bases: TGTGCCAGCAGCTTAGGGGCCGGGGTCTTGAGCAATCAGCCCCAGCATTTT.

This clone was observed a few times. The V and J genes are TRBV7-9 and TRBJ2-5, with 9 bases aligning to TRBD2. CDR1 SEHNR and CDR2 FQNEAQ come from the germline V gene (reference sequence). The CDR3 extends over 15 amino acids. Trimming took 5 bases from V and 4 from J; bases not matched to a gene: 8. The chain's CDR3 is CASSRGAGGVETQYF. Here the CDR3 DNA reads TGTGCCAGCAGCCGGGGAGCGGGGGGTGTAGAGACCCAGTACTTC.

This chain joins TRBV6-6 and TRBJ2-5; D may be TRBD1 (6 bases). The germline gives CDR1 MNHNY, CDR2 SVGAGI (reference sequence). Trimming pared 5 bases from V and 3 bases from J, leaving 10 bases between. The CDR3 has 13 amino acids. CDR3 bases: TGTGCCAGCAGTCCCTACAGGGAAGAGACCCAGTACTTC. It specifies CASSPYREETQYF.

This clone was seen more than once but under ten times. The chain links TRBV28 to TRBJ2-7, with TRBD1 identical over 12 bases. The germline CDR1 and CDR2 sequences are MDHEN and SYDVKM. V gave up 8 bases and J gave up 4 bases; unmatched junction bases: 12. The length of the CDR3 is 16 residues. CDR3 sequence (DNA): TGTGCCAGCCTTGGTGGGGACAGGGGGCGATGGTACGAGCAGTACTTC. Translating it yields CASLGGDRGRWYEQYF.

V is TRBV4-1 and J is TRBJ1-1; no firm D call. V lost 0 bases and J 5 bases, leaving 10 bases between the germline ends. Germline V lookup: CDR1 MGHRA, CDR2 YSYEKL. The CDR3 runs 14 residues. The CDR3 coding sequence is TGCGCCAGCAGCCAAGACGAGGCGAGGACTGAAGCTTTCTTT. It encodes CASSQDEARTEAFF.

The chain links TRBV7-2 to TRBJ2-3; possibly TRBD1 for D (6 bases). The CDR3 sequence is 13 residues long. Trimming left V 0 bases short and J 5 bases short, with 6 bases between. Germline loops: CDR1 SGHTA, CDR2 FQGNSA. In nucleotides, the CDR3 is TGTGCCAGCAGCTTAGCCAGGGGAGATACGCAGTATTTT. Residues: CASSLARGDTQYF.

The chain recombines TRBV5-1 with TRBJ2-7; a possible D gene is TRBD2 (6 bases). Germline V CDR1 and CDR2: SGHRS, YFSETQ. The CDR3 sequence is 14 residues long. V shed 4 bases and J shed 0 bases, with 11 bases lying between them. CDR3 coding DNA: TGCGCCAGCAGCACGGGACTCGGCTCCTACGAGCAGTACTTC. Protein product: CASSTGLGSYEQYF.

This chain uses TRBV2 with TRBJ2-1; 8 nucleotides line up with TRBD1. Germline V lookup: CDR1 SNHLY, CDR2 FYNNEI. Germline trimming cut 4 bases from V and 7 bases from J; bases unmatched to any gene: 9. This CDR3 is 15 amino acids long. The DNA for the CDR3 is TGTGCCAGCAGTGGAATGGGCAGGGGGCTGAATGAGCAGTTCTTC. Encoded protein: CASSGMGRGLNEQFF.

The rearrangement uses TRBV27 and TRBJ2-2; possibly TRBD1 for D (6 bases). From germline, CDR1 is MNHEY and CDR2 SMNVEV (reference sequence). The CDR3 runs to 14 residues. The V end was cut by 6 bases, the J end by 5 bases, with 13 bases between. The CDR3 nucleotides read TGTGCCAGCAGCCAGGGGAGAGGGACCGGGGAGCTGTTTTTT. Amino acid sequence: CASSQGRGTGELFF.